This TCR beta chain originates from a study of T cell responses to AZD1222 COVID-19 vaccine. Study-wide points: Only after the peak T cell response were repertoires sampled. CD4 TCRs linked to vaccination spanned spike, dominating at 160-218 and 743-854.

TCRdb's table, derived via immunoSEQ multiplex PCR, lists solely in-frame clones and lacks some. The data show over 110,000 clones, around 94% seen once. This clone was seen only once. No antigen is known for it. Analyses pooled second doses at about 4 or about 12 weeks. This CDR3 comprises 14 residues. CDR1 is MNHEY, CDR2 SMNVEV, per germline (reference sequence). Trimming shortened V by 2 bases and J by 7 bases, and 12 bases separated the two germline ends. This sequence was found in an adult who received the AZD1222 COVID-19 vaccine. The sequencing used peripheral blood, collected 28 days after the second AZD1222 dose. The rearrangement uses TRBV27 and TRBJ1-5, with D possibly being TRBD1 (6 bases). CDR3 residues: CASSLQGSAQPQHF. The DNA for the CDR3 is TGTGCCAGCAGTTTACAGGGGAGCGCCCAGCCCCAGCATTTT.